A single sample gave rise to the 18 T cell receptor beta chains below, sequenced in a study of T cell repertoires in cytomegalovirus infection. TCRdb analysed the reads with MiXCR anew, one entry per CDR3 protein. This table holds some 62,000 distinct CDR3 sequences, around 20% found once. These receptors' antigens are unknown. The specimen was CD8+ T cells from cultured PBMCs, collected from culture after CMV antigen stimulation. Source of these receptors: a human donor in good health (CMV status not recorded). Some clones in this sample may be carry-over from other donors' samples.

This chain links TRBV28 with TRBJ2-4; 7 bases agree with TRBD1. Unmatched junction bases numbered 9, after V lost 4 bases and J lost 0 bases. Germline V CDR1 and CDR2: MDHEN, SYDVKM. This CDR3 has 17 amino acids. In DNA form, the CDR3 reads TGTGCCAGCAGTTCCACGACAGGGAGAGTAGCCAAAAACATTCAGTACTTC. It specifies CASSSTTGRVAKNIQYF.

The chain is built from TRBV10-3 and TRBJ2-7; D not resolved. CDR1 is ENHRY, CDR2 SYGVKD, per germline. This CDR3 is 12 amino acids long. Trimming shortened V by 6 bases and J by 5 bases, and 11 bases separated the two germline ends. CDR3 bases: TGTGCCATCAGGCCAGACTCGGACGAGCAGTACTTC. This gives the protein CAIRPDSDEQYF.

This clonotype was picked up many times. The CDR3 sequence: CASSQEVWGYTEAFF. Written as DNA, the CDR3 is TGCGCCAGCAGCCAAGAGGTATGGGGATACACTGAAGCTTTCTTT. The V call is TRBV4-3, the J call TRBJ1-1, with unresolved D. Germline V CDR1 and CDR2: LGHNA, YSLEER. V was clipped by 0 bases and J by 3 bases, with 11 bases between them. CDR3 size: 15 residues.

This clonotype was seen a few times. The chain combines TRBV12-3 or TRBV12-4 with TRBJ1-2; 9 bases align to TRBD1. Trimming removed 6 bases from V and 6 bases from J; junction bases left unmatched: 11. The CDR3 loop spans 15 amino acids. The CDR3 DNA is TGTGCCAGCAGCCCGAGTGTGGGGACAGGGAATGGCTACACCTTC. Amino acids: CASSPSVGTGNGYTF.

The V call is TRBV7-8, the J call TRBJ2-7, with D uncertain. The V end was cut by 9 bases, the J end by 1 base, with 7 bases between. CDR3 length: 11 amino acids. CDR1 and CDR2 from the germline V gene are SGHVS and FQNEAQ. CDR3 region: CASQRSYEQYF. The CDR3 bases are TGTGCCAGTCAAAGATCCTACGAGCAGTACTTC. Based on the CDR3 plus reference TRBV7-8 and TRBJ2-7, the full variable domain is GAGVSQSPRYKVAKRGQDVALRCDPISGHVSLFWYQQALGQGPEFLTYFQNEAQLDKSGLPSDRFFAERPEGSVSTLKIQRTQQEDSAVYLCASQRSYEQYFGPGTRLTVT.

This clonotype showed up just a few times. The V and J genes are TRBV11-2 and TRBJ1-1, with D hard to call. Trimming took off 3 bases at V and 3 bases at J, with 11 bases between the two ends. The CDR3 has 14 amino acids. Per the germline V gene, CDR1 is SGHAT and CDR2 is FQNNGV. The CDR3 reads CASSLPWVHTEAFF. The CDR3 coding sequence is TGTGCCAGCAGCTTGCCTTGGGTCCACACTGAAGCTTTCTTT.

CDR3 coding DNA: TGTGCCATCAGTGGGGACAATGAGGGGACCATATCGCGTGGCTACACCTTC. Translation gives CAISGDNEGTISRGYTF. The chain joins TRBV10-3 to TRBJ1-2; D perhaps matches TRBD1 (6 bases). Germline V gene sequence: CDR1 ENHRY, CDR2 SYGVKD. The CDR3 has 17 amino acids. The ends were cut back, 4 bases at V and 7 bases at J, with 25 bases in the middle.

This clonotype came up a few times. The chain couples TRBV12-3 or TRBV12-4 to TRBJ1-1; D is possibly TRBD1 (5 bases). Trimming removed 2 bases at V and 2 bases at J, with 18 bases between. The CDR3 consists of 17 residues. CDR3 in amino acids: CASSLYDSDLYNTEAFF. As DNA, the CDR3 is TGTGCCAGCAGTTTATATGACAGCGATTTATACAACACTGAAGCTTTCTTT.

The table lists this clonotype with a few counts. The V call is TRBV6-8, the J call TRBJ1-1; 11 bases match TRBD1. Trimming removed 2 bases from V and 7 bases from J; junction bases left unmatched: 3. Germline V lookup: CDR1 MNHGY, CDR2 SAAAGT. The CDR3 is 14 residues long. DNA of the CDR3: TGTGCCAGCAGTTACCCGGGACAGGGGGGTGAAGCTTTCTTT. Encoded protein: CASSYPGQGGEAFF.

This clonotype was recorded many times. V is TRBV7-2 and J is TRBJ2-5; TRBD1 might be the D (6 bases). The CDR3 runs to 14 residues. Per the germline V gene, CDR1 is SGHTA and CDR2 is FQGNSA. V gave up 7 bases and J gave up 1 base, with 13 bases separating them. The CDR3 spells CASNPDRFQETQYF. CDR3 bases: TGTGCCAGCAACCCCGACAGGTTCCAAGAGACCCAGTACTTC. The full variable domain, completed using reference TRBV7-2 and TRBJ2-5, is GAGVSQSPSNKVTEKGKDVELRCDPISGHTALYWYRQSLGQGLEFLIYFQGNSAPDKSGLPSDRFSAERTGGSVSTLTIQRTQQEDSAVYLCASNPDRFQETQYFGPGTRLLVL.

A few counts support this clonotype. The chain joins TRBV12-3 or TRBV12-4 to TRBJ2-7; D possibly corresponds to TRBD2 (5 bases). Trimming left V 5 bases short and J 7 bases short, with 12 bases between. CDR3 length: 12 amino acids. The CDR3 here is CASSPGPGEQYF. The CDR3 DNA sequence: TGTGCCAGCAGTCCTGGACCGGGGGAGCAGTACTTC.

The rearrangement links TRBV18 to TRBJ1-2, with D uncertain. Germline CDR1 is KGHSH and CDR2 is LQKENI. CDR3 length: 12 residues. V lost 2 bases and J 7 bases, leaving 8 bases between the germline ends. The CDR3 region is CASSPEEGGYTF. CDR3 nucleotides: TGTGCCAGCTCACCAGAGGAGGGTGGCTACACCTTC.

This chain joins TRBV6-2 or TRBV6-3 and TRBJ1-1, with 10 bases matching TRBD1. CDR1 is MNHEY, CDR2 SVGEGT, per germline. Unmatched junction bases numbered 11, after V lost 4 bases and J lost 6 bases. This CDR3 is built from 16 residues. The CDR3 sequence: CASSSRGTGERAEAFF. The CDR3 region has the DNA TGTGCCAGCAGTTCCCGGGGGACAGGGGAGAGGGCTGAAGCTTTCTTT.

This clonotype was seen only a few times. The V gene is TRBV7-9, the J gene TRBJ1-1; weak D call: TRBD1 (5 bases). V was trimmed by 5 bases and J by 8 bases, leaving 15 bases between them. The length of the CDR3 is 13 residues. The germline gives CDR1 SEHNR, CDR2 FQNEAQ (reference sequence). The CDR3 reads CASSPEGRREAFF. The CDR3 region has the DNA TGTGCCAGCAGCCCCGAGGGACGGAGGGAAGCTTTCTTT.

This clonotype was detected only a few times. The rearrangement links TRBV7-9 to TRBJ1-1; no firm D call. The germline V and J ends were trimmed by 1 base and 7 bases, with 22 bases remaining between them. Germline CDR1 is SEHNR and CDR2 is FQNEAQ (reference sequence). There are 17 residues in the CDR3. The chain's CDR3 is CASSLGGSGPGWVEAFF. The CDR3 DNA follows: TGTGCCAGCAGCTTAGGTGGGAGCGGCCCCGGTTGGGTTGAAGCTTTCTTT.

This clonotype came up a few times. The gene calls are TRBV7-6 and TRBJ1-4, with D unclear. The V gene lost 5 bases and the J gene lost 0 bases, with 10 bases spanning the gap. Germline values: CDR1 SGHVS, CDR2 FNYEAQ. CDR3 length: 15 residues. CDR3 region: CASSPPLPTNEKLFF. The CDR3 region has the DNA TGTGCCAGCAGCCCTCCGCTCCCAACTAATGAAAAACTGTTTTTT.

This clonotype was found a few times. Written as DNA, the CDR3 is TGTGCCAGCAGCTCCCGGACAGGGACGACCGGCAGGGCCAAAAACATTCAGTACTTC. As protein: CASSSRTGTTGRAKNIQYF. The V and J genes are TRBV7-2 and TRBJ2-4; TRBD1 matches 8 bases. V was clipped by 4 bases and J by 1 base; unmatched bases: 15. The germline V gene encodes CDR1 SGHTA and CDR2 FQGNSA. This CDR3 is built from 19 residues.

The chain employs TRBV14 and TRBJ2-2; D gene unclear. This CDR3 is 15 amino acids long. In germline, CDR1 is SGHDN, CDR2 FVKESK. The ends were cut back, 3 bases at V and 0 bases at J, with 8 bases in the middle. CDR3 in DNA: TGTGCCAGCAGCCACTCCCCAGCGAACACCGGGGAGCTGTTTTTT. It specifies CASSHSPANTGELFF.